The rows below give T cell receptor beta chains drawn from one sample of a study of lymphopenia after photon versus proton radiotherapy. Clones were sequenced by immunoSEQ multiplex PCR, and TCRdb holds only the in-frame ones, with some missing. The repertoire holds roughly 150,000 clones, with roughly nine tenths as singletons. The specimen comprised peripheral blood, sampled from a patient treated with photon-based radiotherapy. These receptors originate from a man between 45 and 60 years old with gastric cancer. The CDR3 runs from the conserved cysteine through the conserved F or W. Fields, in order: CDR3 protein, J gene, V gene.

CASTPRAGSSNEQFF TRBJ2-1 TRBV10-2
CASSTGRAELTMLYGYTF TRBJ1-2 TRBV27
CASRIGPDGGLNTEAFF TRBJ1-1 TRBV5-4
CASSVGLSPGSTDTQYF TRBJ2-3 TRBV9
CASSLGAQRGEQYF TRBJ2-7 TRBV27
CATSRPRATDTQYF TRBJ2-3 TRBV15
CASSEARGYNEQFF TRBJ2-1 TRBV2
CASSPGLPGGTQYF TRBJ2-3 TRBV5-1
CASSPTGTTGNTIYF TRBJ1-3 TRBV7-9
CASSPPGQGASSYEQYF TRBJ2-7 TRBV11-2